The rows below give T cell receptor beta chains drawn from one sample of a study of T cells expressing NK-cell markers. TCRdb processed the 5' RACE reads again and assigns one entry to each CDR3 protein, with no DNA. This listing includes about 440,000 distinct CDR3 sequences. The source material was blood T cells: a sorted CD56 or NKG2C T cell subset, CD4+ or CD8+ T cells, or bulk PBMC T cells (not recorded which). Receptors originate from a woman between 18 and 70 years old in good health. CDR3s include the opening cysteine and the closing phenylalanine or tryptophan.

j_call: TRBJ2-1; v_call: TRBV29-1; cdr3_aa: CSVEDFGASYNEQFF
j_call: TRBJ2-5; v_call: TRBV11-2; cdr3_aa: CASSLGRGQTQYF
j_call: TRBJ1-2; v_call: TRBV5-1; cdr3_aa: CASSAREGGGYTF
j_call: TRBJ1-4; v_call: TRBV20-1; cdr3_aa: CSATWGPINEKLFF
j_call: TRBJ2-7; v_call: TRBV5-1; cdr3_aa: CASSKTSGTYEQYF
j_call: TRBJ2-1; v_call: TRBV29-1; cdr3_aa: CSVVGGSLPEQFF
j_call: TRBJ1-6; v_call: TRBV4-3; cdr3_aa: CASSQDSDSPLHF
j_call: TRBJ2-1; v_call: TRBV12-3/TRBV12-4; cdr3_aa: CASSFGLAEQFF
j_call: TRBJ2-1; v_call: TRBV11-2; cdr3_aa: CASSSTYRTSGINNEQFF
j_call: TRBJ2-1; v_call: TRBV20-1; cdr3_aa: CSVGLVYNEQFF
j_call: TRBJ2-1; v_call: TRBV7-2; cdr3_aa: CASSSYSRGNEQFF
j_call: TRBJ2-7; v_call: TRBV7-9; cdr3_aa: CASSFGTAFYEQYF
j_call: TRBJ2-7; v_call: TRBV27; cdr3_aa: CASSFTGGRGSYEQYF
j_call: TRBJ2-3; v_call: TRBV7-7; cdr3_aa: CASSLDPIDTQYF
j_call: TRBJ2-5; v_call: TRBV29-1; cdr3_aa: CSVETGRQETQYF
j_call: TRBJ1-3; v_call: TRBV29-1; cdr3_aa: CSGTVSGNTIYF
j_call: TRBJ2-3; v_call: TRBV20-1; cdr3_aa: CSARPLIGGYTQYF
j_call: TRBJ2-2; v_call: TRBV7-3; cdr3_aa: CASPLATGELFF
j_call: TRBJ1-2; v_call: TRBV12-3/TRBV12-4; cdr3_aa: CASSLGRTYGYTF
j_call: TRBJ1-5; v_call: TRBV12-3/TRBV12-4; cdr3_aa: CASSPQAAGNQPQHF
j_call: TRBJ1-5; v_call: TRBV27; cdr3_aa: CASSTMNQPQHF
j_call: TRBJ2-5; v_call: TRBV6-2/TRBV6-3; cdr3_aa: CASSLGQILQETQYF
j_call: TRBJ2-6; v_call: TRBV6-2/TRBV6-3; cdr3_aa: CASSHEPYGRMVNVLTF
j_call: TRBJ2-1; v_call: TRBV25-1; cdr3_aa: CASSPPGQAWNEQFF
j_call: TRBJ1-2; v_call: TRBV12-3/TRBV12-4; cdr3_aa: CASSEPGRGYTF
j_call: TRBJ1-1; v_call: TRBV19; cdr3_aa: CASSIPGMNTEAFF
j_call: TRBJ2-7; v_call: TRBV20-1; cdr3_aa: CSARVTGGRGSYEQYF
j_call: TRBJ2-7; v_call: TRBV5-1; cdr3_aa: CASTRGSSYEQYF
j_call: TRBJ2-1; v_call: TRBV5-6; cdr3_aa: CASSLIRVLNGGNEQFF
j_call: TRBJ1-5; v_call: TRBV12-3/TRBV12-4; cdr3_aa: CASSFRRGSNQPQHF
j_call: TRBJ1-5; v_call: TRBV27; cdr3_aa: CASSLSPMSQPQHF
j_call: TRBJ2-2; v_call: TRBV28; cdr3_aa: CASSSGGTNTGELFF
j_call: TRBJ1-1; v_call: TRBV6-5; cdr3_aa: CASSYSAYANTEAFF
j_call: TRBJ1-6; v_call: TRBV6-6; cdr3_aa: CASSPGAPLHF
j_call: TRBJ2-1; v_call: TRBV7-3; cdr3_aa: CASSPRPMDSPGQTYNEQFF
j_call: TRBJ1-1; v_call: TRBV27; cdr3_aa: CASSLWRGPRAGAEAFF
j_call: TRBJ1-3; v_call: TRBV9; cdr3_aa: CASSVVPGQGNTIYF
j_call: TRBJ1-1; v_call: TRBV12-3/TRBV12-4; cdr3_aa: CASSFGGIEAFF
j_call: TRBJ1-2; v_call: TRBV6-5; cdr3_aa: CASSYAGTGQRGYTF
j_call: TRBJ2-5; v_call: TRBV10-3; cdr3_aa: CAISDRGGGQTQYF
j_call: TRBJ1-4; v_call: TRBV6-1; cdr3_aa: CASRQGPINEKLFF
j_call: TRBJ2-7; v_call: TRBV6-2/TRBV6-3; cdr3_aa: CASSYGTGISYEQYF